The text below deals with one TCR beta chain. This record comes from a study of blood T cells in healthy people across ages. CDR3 length equals 16 residues. With 4 bases removed from V and 2 bases from J, the gap between germline ends came to 17 bases. In germline, CDR1 is SGHTA, CDR2 FQGNSA. The second PCR ran roughly 6 to 11 cycles with a sample-barcoded 5' primer and J-beta primers. Via MiXCR, TCRdb re-called the 5' RACE reads, giving one row per CDR3 protein. The table lists around 700,000 distinct CDR3 sequences, roughly 25% of them singletons. The same data also contributed to another study, on T cells of mothers and their children.

Sample: blood. This sequence was found in a boy younger than 18 in good health. The rearrangement uses TRBV7-2 and TRBJ2-5; TRBD2 is a possible D gene (6 bases). CDR3: CASSSDGSGLQETQYF. The CDR3 DNA sequence: TGTGCCAGCAGCTCCGACGGGAGCGGGTTGCAAGAGACCCAGTACTTC.